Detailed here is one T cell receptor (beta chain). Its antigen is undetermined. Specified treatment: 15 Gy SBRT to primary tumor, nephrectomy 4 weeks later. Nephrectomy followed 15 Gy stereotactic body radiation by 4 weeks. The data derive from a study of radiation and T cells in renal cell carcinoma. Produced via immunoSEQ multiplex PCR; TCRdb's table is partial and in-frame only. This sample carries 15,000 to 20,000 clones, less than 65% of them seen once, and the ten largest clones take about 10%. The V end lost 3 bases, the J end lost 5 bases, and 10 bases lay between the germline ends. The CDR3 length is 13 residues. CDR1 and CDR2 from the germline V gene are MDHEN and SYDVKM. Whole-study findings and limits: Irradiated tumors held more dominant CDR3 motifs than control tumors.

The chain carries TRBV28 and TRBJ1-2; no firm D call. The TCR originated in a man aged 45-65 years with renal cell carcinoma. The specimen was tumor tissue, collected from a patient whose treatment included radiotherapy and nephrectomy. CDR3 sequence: CASSLGLHYGYTF. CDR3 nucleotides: TGTGCCAGCAGTTTGGGCCTACATTATGGCTACACCTTC.